This T cell receptor beta chain came from a study of kidney transplant recipient with SARS-CoV-2 infection (dated by TCRdb to about 2021). The time point label, as the study defines it: pre-pandemic baseline sample and day 111 after first positive SARS-CoV-2 test. The listed sequencing device is Illumina MiSeq. Profiling of the peripheral T cell repertoire was carried out for human TCRbeta genes. The study's processing was this. To account for variability over time, differences in clonotype abundance were tested using beta-binomial modelling. Clonotypes that had expanded were screened against the ImmuneCODE reference database of SARS-CoV-2-associated TCRs and mapped onto regions of the viral genome. Further repertoire analyses covered TRBV gene usage, CDR3 length, CDR3 amino acid overlap between time points, clonotype abundance distributions and Jaccard similarity. Starting from the raw public reads, TCRdb applied fastp trimming at Q25, assembled clones with MiXCR and retained in-frame beta chains. Entries are consolidated by CDR3 protein sequence, retaining the most common genes and DNA. TCRdb's processing, not the authors' own work, is the source of the V and J calls. Within this sample are some 220,000 distinct CDR3 sequences, with roughly 26% of them counted one time only. The ten largest clones represent under 9.5% of the sample.

This clonotype came up many times. Its antigen specificity is not known. Nothing much larger sits one base from this clone, and base qualities are not available. The CDR3 runs 14 amino acids, cysteine and phenylalanine included. The only DNA kept is the CDR3, 42 bases in frame from the first base. V gives up 5 bases and J gives up 5 bases, and the segment between their germline ends measures 16 bases. CDR1 and CDR2 were assigned from the germline V gene as SQVTM and ANQGSEA. The TCR comes from a male patient between 25 and 39 years old who had COVID-19 and was a kidney transplant recipient. After a transplant, some of the T cells may come from the graft donor. This chain joins TRBV29-1 to TRBJ2-1; the D element could tentatively be TRBD1 or TRBD2, as 5 bases agree for each. This specimen was a blood sample, taken at baseline and on roughly day 120 from a kidney transplant recipient. CDR3 reads: CSVPGRAPHNEQFF. The DNA sequence is TGCAGCGTTCCGGGACGGGCCCCTCACAATGAGCAGTTCTTC.